These 15 T cell receptor beta chains came from one sample sequenced in a study of blood T cell repertoires in COVID-19. Sequencing used immunoSEQ multiplex PCR; TCRdb keeps in-frame clones, though not all of them. The sample lists about 52,000 clones; around 92% were seen once. The sample consisted of peripheral blood. All receptors come from a man of 80 years or more with active or convalescent COVID-19.

The CDR3 sequence: CASSQDLQDPRLYNSPLHF. In DNA form, the CDR3 reads TGCGCCAGCAGCCAAGATCTTCAGGATCCGCGATTATATAATTCACCCCTCCACTTT. The chain uses TRBV4-1 and TRBJ1-6; D not resolved. The germline gives CDR1 MGHRA, CDR2 YSYEKL. The V and J ends lost 0 bases and 4 bases respectively, with 19 bases between them. This CDR3 is 19 amino acids long.

The chain uses TRBV2 and TRBJ1-2, with 7 positions matching TRBD1. Germline CDR1 is SNHLY and CDR2 is FYNNEI. The CDR3 extends over 13 amino acids. Germline trimming cut 10 bases from V and 7 bases from J; bases unmatched to any gene: 12. The CDR3 nucleotides are TGTGCCATCACTGGACAGGCGGCCGGTGGCTACACCTTC. Its translation: CAITGQAAGGYTF. The entire variable domain, with the rest obtained from reference TRBV2 and TRBJ1-2, is as follows: EPEVTQTPSHQVTQMGQEVILRCVPISNHLYFYWYRQILGQKVEFLVSFYNNEISEKSEIFDDQFSVERPDGSNFTLKIRSTKLEDSAMYFCAITGQAAGGYTFGSGTRLTVV.

The chain joins TRBV21-1 to TRBJ2-3; the D call in the table, TRBD2, was not verified against the DNA. TRBV21-1 is a known pseudogene. The CDR3 is 20 amino acids. The CDR3 DNA reads as TGTGCCAGCATCCCTCCGCCGGGACTAGGGGCTCTAGCGAGCACAGATACGCAGTATTTT. Its translation: CASIPPPGLGALASTDTQYF.

The chain employs TRBV5-1 and TRBJ1-4; weak D call: TRBD1 (6 bases). Deletions cut 0 bases from V and 8 bases from J, with 17 bases between. Per germline, CDR1 SGHRS and CDR2 YFSETQ. This CDR3 is built from 16 residues. CDR3 loop: CASSLATGSGSEKLFF. CDR3 in DNA: TGCGCCAGCAGCTTGGCAACAGGGTCCGGGTCGGAAAAACTGTTTTTT.

J is TRBJ2-2 and V is TRBV18; D possibly corresponds to TRBD1 (6 bases). CDR3 size: 15 residues. V lost 6 bases and J lost 0, with 11 bases in between. Per germline, CDR1 KGHSH and CDR2 LQKENI. In DNA form, the CDR3 reads TGTGCCAGCTCCGGACAGAGCGCGAACACCGGGGAGCTGTTTTTT. This translates into CASSGQSANTGELFF.

Comments on this clone: Other DNA sequences in this specimen translate into the identical CDR3. The V and J genes are TRBV5-4 and TRBJ2-3; D might be TRBD2 (5 bases). The germline CDR1 and CDR2 sequences are SGHNT and YYREEE (reference sequence). Trimming stripped 2 bases from V and 4 bases from J, with 8 bases between. CDR3 size: 13 residues. The CDR3 coding sequence is TGTGCCAGCAGCTTTTCGGGGTCAGATACGCAGTATTTT. This sequence encodes CASSFSGSDTQYF.

The chain is built from TRBV7-8 and TRBJ2-7, with a weak D call TRBD1 (6 bases). Between the trimmed V and J ends, which lost 1 base and 7 bases, there was a span of 14 bases. This CDR3 comprises 14 residues. Per the germline V gene, CDR1 is SGHVS and CDR2 is FQNEAQ. Here the CDR3 DNA reads TGTGCCAGCAGCTTAGGTAGGGGACACGGGGAGCAGTACTTC. As protein: CASSLGRGHGEQYF.

This chain links TRBV5-1 with TRBJ2-2; D is unresolved. This CDR3 is 14 amino acids long. Trimming cost V 2 bases and J 6 bases, with 11 bases left between them. Germline V gene data show CDR1 as SGHRS and CDR2 as YFSETQ. Here the CDR3 DNA reads TGCGCCAGCAGCTTCCTCGACCAGGCCGGGGAGCTGTTTTTT. Translated: CASSFLDQAGELFF.

The chain recombines TRBV28 with TRBJ2-3; 9 bases agree with TRBD2. The CDR3 totals 15 residues. Germline V gene lookup returns CDR1 MDHEN and CDR2 SYDVKM. V was pared by 8 bases and J by 6 bases, with 12 bases of the junction left unmatched. CDR3 bases: TGTGCCAGCCGCACGCGGAGCGGGAGGACGGATACGCAGTATTTT. Translating gives CASRTRSGRTDTQYF.

CDR3 bases: TGTGCCAGCAGTGAAGGGGTGGGGGCTCCTAATCAGCCCCAGCATTTT. Amino acid sequence: CASSEGVGAPNQPQHF. V is TRBV2 and J is TRBJ1-5; TRBD1 is a possible D gene (6 bases). V was shortened by 1 base and J by 4 bases, with 14 bases between the two germline ends. The germline V gene has CDR1 SNHLY and CDR2 FYNNEI. The CDR3 is 16 residues long.

This clone turned up a few times. The chain couples TRBV29-1 to TRBJ1-5, with no clear D. Germline-derived CDR1 and CDR2 are SQVTM and ANQGSEA. V was pared by 3 bases and J by 6 bases, with 24 bases between. The CDR3 has 17 amino acids. In DNA form, the CDR3 reads TGCAGCGTTGATAGACATCACCGGGATAAAGGCATTCAGCCCCAGCATTTT. This sequence encodes CSVDRHHRDKGIQPQHF. Full variable domain (missing parts from reference TRBV29-1 and TRBJ1-5): SAVISQKPSRDICQRGTSLTIQCQVDSQVTMMFWYRQQPGQSLTLIATANQGSEATYESGFVIDKFPISRPNLTFSTLTVSNMSPEDSSIYLCSVDRHHRDKGIQPQHFGDGTRLSIL.

The gene calls are TRBV9 and TRBJ2-1; TRBD2 might be the D (5 bases). This CDR3 region has 14 residues. Looked up from germline, CDR1 is SGDLS and CDR2 is YYNGEE. V lost 0 bases and J 8 bases, leaving 12 bases between the germline ends. The CDR3 DNA reads as TGTGCCAGCAGCGTAGGAGCCCTCGGGGATGAGCAGTTCTTC. Translation: CASSVGALGDEQFF.

This chain connects TRBV28 to TRBJ1-2, with D possibly TRBD1 on 6 matching bases. The CDR3 runs 13 residues. Germline CDR1 is MDHEN and CDR2 is SYDVKM. V lost 7 bases and J lost 5, with 14 bases in between. Here the CDR3 DNA reads TGTGCCAGCACCACGGGGGGGCGGTATGGCTACACCTTC. Translating gives CASTTGGRYGYTF.

The chain couples TRBV5-1 to TRBJ2-3, with TRBD2 identical over 8 bases. With 0 bases clipped from V and 2 bases from J, the junction kept 2 bases outside the gene matches. The germline CDR1 and CDR2 sequences are SGHRS and YFSETQ. CDR3 length: 15 residues. The CDR3 loop is CASSLVSGVTDTQYF. DNA of the CDR3: TGCGCCAGCAGCTTGGTTAGCGGGGTCACAGATACGCAGTATTTT.

J is TRBJ1-5 and V is TRBV18; 7 bases line up with TRBD1. After removal of 4 bases from V and 1 base from J, the junction contained 7 bases not matched to a gene. Per the germline V gene, CDR1 is KGHSH and CDR2 is LQKENI. The CDR3 has 16 residues. CDR3: CASSLKTGKSNQPQHF. The CDR3 DNA reads as TGTGCCAGCTCACTTAAGACAGGGAAAAGCAATCAGCCCCAGCATTTT.